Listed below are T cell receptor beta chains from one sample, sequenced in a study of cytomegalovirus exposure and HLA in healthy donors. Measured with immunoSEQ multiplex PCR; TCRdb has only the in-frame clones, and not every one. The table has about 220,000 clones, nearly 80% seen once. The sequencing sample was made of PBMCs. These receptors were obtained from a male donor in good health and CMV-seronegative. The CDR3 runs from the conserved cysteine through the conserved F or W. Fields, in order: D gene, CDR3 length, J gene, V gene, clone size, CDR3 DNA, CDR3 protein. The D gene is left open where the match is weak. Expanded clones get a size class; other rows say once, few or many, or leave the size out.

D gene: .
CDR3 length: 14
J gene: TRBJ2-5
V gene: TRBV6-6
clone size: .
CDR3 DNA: TGTGCCAGCAGTTACGACAGAGGCGTAGAGACCCAGTACTTC
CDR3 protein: CASSYDRGVETQYF

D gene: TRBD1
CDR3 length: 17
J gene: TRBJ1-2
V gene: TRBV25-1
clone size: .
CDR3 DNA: TGTGCCAGCAGTGGGGAGACAGGGTCCCTAACTAACTATGGCTACACCTTC
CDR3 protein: CASSGETGSLTNYGYTF

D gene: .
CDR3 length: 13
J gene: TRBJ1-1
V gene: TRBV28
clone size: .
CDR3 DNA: TGTGCCAGCAGTTTATTTCAGGAACCTGAAGCTTTCTTT
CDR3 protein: CASSLFQEPEAFF

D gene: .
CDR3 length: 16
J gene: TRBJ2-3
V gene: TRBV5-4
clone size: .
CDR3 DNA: TGTGCCAGCAGCTTGTTGAACAGGAGACGCACAGATACGCAGTATTTT
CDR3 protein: CASSLLNRRRTDTQYF

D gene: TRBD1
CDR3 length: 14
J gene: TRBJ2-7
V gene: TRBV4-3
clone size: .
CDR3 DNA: TGCGCCAGCAGCTCCGACAGGGGGACCTACGAGCAGTACTTC
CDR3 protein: CASSSDRGTYEQYF

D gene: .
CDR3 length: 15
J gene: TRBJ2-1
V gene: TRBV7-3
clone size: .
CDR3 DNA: TGTGCCAGCAGGTTGAGGGCGGAGTCCTACAATGAGCAGTTCTTC
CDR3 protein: CASRLRAESYNEQFF

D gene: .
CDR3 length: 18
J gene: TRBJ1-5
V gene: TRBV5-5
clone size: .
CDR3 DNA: TGTGCCAGCAGCTTGCACAGGGACGGATCCTTAAGCAATCAGCCCCAGCATTTT
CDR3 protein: CASSLHRDGSLSNQPQHF

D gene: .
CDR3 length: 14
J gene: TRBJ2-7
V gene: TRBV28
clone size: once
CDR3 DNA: TGTGCCAGCAGTTTCCTGGACAGCTTATACGAGCAGTACTTC
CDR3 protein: CASSFLDSLYEQYF

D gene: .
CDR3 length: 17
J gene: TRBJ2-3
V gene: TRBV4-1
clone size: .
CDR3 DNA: TGCGCCAGCAGCCACGCGGTATCTGGACAGACGGGAGATACGCAGTATTTT
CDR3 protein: CASSHAVSGQTGDTQYF

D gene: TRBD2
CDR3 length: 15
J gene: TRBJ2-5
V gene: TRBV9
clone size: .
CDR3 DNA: TGTGCCAGCAGCGTAGACCTAGCGGGGGGTCAGACCCAGTACTTC
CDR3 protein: CASSVDLAGGQTQYF

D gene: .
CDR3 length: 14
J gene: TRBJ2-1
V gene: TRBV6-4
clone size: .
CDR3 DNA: TGTGCCAGCAGTCAGGGATCGGACTACAATGAGCAGTTCTTC
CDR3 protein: CASSQGSDYNEQFF

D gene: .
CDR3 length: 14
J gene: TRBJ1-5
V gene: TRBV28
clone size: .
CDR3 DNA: TGTGCCAGCACCTGGGGCCCTTACAATCAGCCCCAGCATTTT
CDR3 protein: CASTWGPYNQPQHF

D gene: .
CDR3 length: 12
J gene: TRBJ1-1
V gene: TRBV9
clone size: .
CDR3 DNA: TGTGCCAGCAGCGTAGTCGGCGGTGAAGCTTTCTTT
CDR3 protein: CASSVVGGEAFF